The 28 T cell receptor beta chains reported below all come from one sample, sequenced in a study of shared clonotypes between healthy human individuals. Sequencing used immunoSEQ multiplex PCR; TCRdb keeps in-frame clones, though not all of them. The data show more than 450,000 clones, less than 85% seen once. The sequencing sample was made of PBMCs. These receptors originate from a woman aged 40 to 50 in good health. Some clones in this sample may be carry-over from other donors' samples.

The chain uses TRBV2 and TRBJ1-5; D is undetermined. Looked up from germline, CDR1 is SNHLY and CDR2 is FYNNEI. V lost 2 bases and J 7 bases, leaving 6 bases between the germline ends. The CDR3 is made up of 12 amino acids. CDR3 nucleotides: TGTGCCAGCAGTGAACAAGGGCAGCCCCAGCATTTT. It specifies CASSEQGQPQHF.

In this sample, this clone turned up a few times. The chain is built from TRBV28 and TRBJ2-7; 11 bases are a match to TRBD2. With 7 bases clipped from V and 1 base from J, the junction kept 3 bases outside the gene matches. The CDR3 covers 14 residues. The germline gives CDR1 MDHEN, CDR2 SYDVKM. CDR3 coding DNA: TGTGCCAGCATCGGGACTAGCGGATCCTACGAGCAGTACTTC. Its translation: CASIGTSGSYEQYF.

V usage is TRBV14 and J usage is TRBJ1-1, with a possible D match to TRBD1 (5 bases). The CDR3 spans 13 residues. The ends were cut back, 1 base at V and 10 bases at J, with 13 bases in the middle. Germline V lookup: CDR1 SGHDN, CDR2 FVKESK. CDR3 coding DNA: TGTGCCAGCAGCCAAGTTAGGACATCAAGAGCTTTCTTT. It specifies CASSQVRTSRAFF.

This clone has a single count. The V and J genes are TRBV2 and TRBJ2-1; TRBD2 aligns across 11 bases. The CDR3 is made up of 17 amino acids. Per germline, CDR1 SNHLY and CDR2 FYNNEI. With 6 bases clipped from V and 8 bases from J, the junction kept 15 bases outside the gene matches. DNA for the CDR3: TGTGCCAGCAGCGCCCCTCGAACTAGCGGGAGAGGCGATGAGCAGTTCTTC. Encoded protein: CASSAPRTSGRGDEQFF.

CDR3 in DNA: TGCGCCAGCAGCCCCCAGGCTGGATTCACAGATACGCAGTATTTT. It encodes CASSPQAGFTDTQYF. V gene TRBV5-1 combines with J gene TRBJ2-3; D is uncertain. The CDR3 has 15 amino acids. Germline CDR1 SGHRS, CDR2 YFSETQ. V gave up 4 bases and J gave up 2 bases, with 14 bases separating them.

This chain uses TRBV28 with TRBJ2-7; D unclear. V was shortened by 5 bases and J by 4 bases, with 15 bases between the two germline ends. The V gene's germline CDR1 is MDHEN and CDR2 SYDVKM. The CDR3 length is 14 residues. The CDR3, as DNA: TGTGCCAGCAGTCCCCAATCTAGGTTTTACGAGCAGTACTTC. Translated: CASSPQSRFYEQYF. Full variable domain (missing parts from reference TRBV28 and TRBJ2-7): DVKVTQSSRYLVKRTGEKVFLECVQDMDHENMFWYRQDPGLGLRLIYFSYDVKMKEKGDIPEGYSVSREKKERFSLILESASTNQTSMYLCASSPQSRFYEQYFGPGTRLTVT.

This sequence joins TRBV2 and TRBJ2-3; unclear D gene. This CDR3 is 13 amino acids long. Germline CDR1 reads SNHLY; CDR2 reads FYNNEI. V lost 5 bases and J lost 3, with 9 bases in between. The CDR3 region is CASSRAGTDTQYF. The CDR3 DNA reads TGTGCCAGCAGTCGGGCTGGAACAGATACGCAGTATTTT.

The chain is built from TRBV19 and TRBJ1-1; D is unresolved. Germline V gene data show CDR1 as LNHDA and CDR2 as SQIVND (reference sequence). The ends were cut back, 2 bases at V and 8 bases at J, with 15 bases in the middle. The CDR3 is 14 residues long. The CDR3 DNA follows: TGTGCCAGTAGTATACGGAGGGATGGGTCGGAAGCTTTCTTT. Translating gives CASSIRRDGSEAFF.

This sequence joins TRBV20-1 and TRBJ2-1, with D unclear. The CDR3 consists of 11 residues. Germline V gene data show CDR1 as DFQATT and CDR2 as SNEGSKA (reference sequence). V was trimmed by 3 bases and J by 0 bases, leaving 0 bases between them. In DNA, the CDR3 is TGCAGTGCTAGCTCCTACAATGAGCAGTTCTTC. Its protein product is CSASSYNEQFF.

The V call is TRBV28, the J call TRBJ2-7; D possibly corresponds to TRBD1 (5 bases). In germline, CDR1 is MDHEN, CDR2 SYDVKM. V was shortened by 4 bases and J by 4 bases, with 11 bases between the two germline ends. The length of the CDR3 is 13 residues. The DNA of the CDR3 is TGTGCCAGCAGTTCCGACAGTTTATACGAGCAGTACTTC. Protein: CASSSDSLYEQYF.

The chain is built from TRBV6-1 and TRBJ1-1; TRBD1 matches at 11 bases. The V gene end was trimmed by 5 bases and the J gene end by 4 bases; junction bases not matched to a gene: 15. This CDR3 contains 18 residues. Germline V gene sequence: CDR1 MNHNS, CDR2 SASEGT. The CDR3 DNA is TGTGCCAGCAGTCAAGGGGGGACAGGGGGACTTTGGGGCACTGAAGCTTTCTTT. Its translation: CASSQGGTGGLWGTEAFF.

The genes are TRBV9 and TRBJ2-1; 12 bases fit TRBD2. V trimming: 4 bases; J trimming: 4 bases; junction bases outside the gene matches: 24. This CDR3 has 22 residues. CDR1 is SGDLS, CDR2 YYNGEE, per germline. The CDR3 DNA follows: TGTGCCAGCAGCAAAAGTATAGCTGCTAGCGGGAGGGCCCACTTAATATACAATGAGCAGTTCTTC. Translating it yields CASSKSIAASGRAHLIYNEQFF.

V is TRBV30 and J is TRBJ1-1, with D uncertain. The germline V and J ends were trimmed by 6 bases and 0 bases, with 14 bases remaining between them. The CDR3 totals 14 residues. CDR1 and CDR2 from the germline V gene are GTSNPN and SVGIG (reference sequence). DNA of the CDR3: TGTGCCTGTCACCTGGGGATCATGAACACTGAAGCTTTCTTT. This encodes CACHLGIMNTEAFF.

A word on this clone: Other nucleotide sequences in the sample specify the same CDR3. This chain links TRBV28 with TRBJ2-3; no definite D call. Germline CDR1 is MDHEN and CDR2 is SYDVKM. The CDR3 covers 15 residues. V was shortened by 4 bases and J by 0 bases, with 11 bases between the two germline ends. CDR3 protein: CASSSPGGSTDTQYF. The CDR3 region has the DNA TGTGCCAGCAGTTCCCCAGGCGGTAGCACAGATACGCAGTATTTT.

CDR3 sequence: CASARLALSYEQYF. Written as DNA, the CDR3 is TGTGCCAGCGCCAGACTAGCCCTCTCCTACGAGCAGTACTTC. J is TRBJ2-7 and V is TRBV9; 7 bases match TRBD2. V was pared by 7 bases and J by 0 bases, with 7 bases of the junction left unmatched. Germline-derived CDR1 and CDR2 are SGDLS and YYNGEE. CDR3 length equals 14 residues. The full variable domain, completed using reference TRBV9 and TRBJ2-7, is DSGVTQTPKHLITATGQRVTLRCSPRSGDLSVYWYQQSLDQGLQFLIQYYNGEERAKGNILERFSAQQFPDLHSELNLSSLELGDSALYFCASARLALSYEQYFGPGTRLTVT.

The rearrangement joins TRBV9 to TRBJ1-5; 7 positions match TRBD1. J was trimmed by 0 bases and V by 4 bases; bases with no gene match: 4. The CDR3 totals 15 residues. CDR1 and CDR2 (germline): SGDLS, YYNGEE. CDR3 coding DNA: TGTGCCAGCAGCCTGACAGGGTATAGCAATCAGCCCCAGCATTTT. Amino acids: CASSLTGYSNQPQHF.

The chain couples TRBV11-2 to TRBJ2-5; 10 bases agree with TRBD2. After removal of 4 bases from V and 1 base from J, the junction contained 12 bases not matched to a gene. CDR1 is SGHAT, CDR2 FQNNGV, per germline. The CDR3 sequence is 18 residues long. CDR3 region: CASSSLIFSGRFQETQYF. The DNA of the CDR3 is TGTGCCAGCAGCTCTCTAATTTTTAGCGGGAGGTTCCAAGAGACCCAGTACTTC.

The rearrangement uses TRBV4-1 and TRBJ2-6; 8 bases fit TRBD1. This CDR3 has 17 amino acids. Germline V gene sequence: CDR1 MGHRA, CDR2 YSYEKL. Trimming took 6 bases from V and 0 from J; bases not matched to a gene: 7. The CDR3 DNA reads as TGCGCCAGCAGGAGACAGGGGACGTTCTCTGGGGCCAACGTCCTGACTTTC. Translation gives CASRRQGTFSGANVLTF.

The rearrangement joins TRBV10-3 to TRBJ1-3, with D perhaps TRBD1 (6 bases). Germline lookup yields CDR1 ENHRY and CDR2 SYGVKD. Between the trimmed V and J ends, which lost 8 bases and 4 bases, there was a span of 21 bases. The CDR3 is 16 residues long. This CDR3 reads CAIEGGGRDRGNTIYF. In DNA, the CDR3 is TGTGCCATCGAGGGAGGGGGGCGAGACCGGGGAAACACCATATATTTT.

CDR3 in amino acids: CASSLEGTSGQETQYF. The CDR3 nucleotides read TGTGCCAGCAGCTTAGAGGGAACTAGCGGGCAAGAGACCCAGTACTTC. This chain joins TRBV7-9 and TRBJ2-5, with TRBD2 matching 9 bases. J was trimmed by 2 bases and V by 1 base; bases with no gene match: 5. The CDR3 totals 16 residues. CDR1 is SEHNR and CDR2 is FQNEAQ in the germline V gene (reference sequence).

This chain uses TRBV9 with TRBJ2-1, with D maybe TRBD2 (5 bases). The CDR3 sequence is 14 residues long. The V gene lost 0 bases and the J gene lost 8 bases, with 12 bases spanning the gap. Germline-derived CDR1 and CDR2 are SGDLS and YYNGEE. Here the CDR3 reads CASSVGELMDEQFF. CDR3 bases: TGTGCCAGCAGCGTAGGGGAGCTAATGGATGAGCAGTTCTTC.

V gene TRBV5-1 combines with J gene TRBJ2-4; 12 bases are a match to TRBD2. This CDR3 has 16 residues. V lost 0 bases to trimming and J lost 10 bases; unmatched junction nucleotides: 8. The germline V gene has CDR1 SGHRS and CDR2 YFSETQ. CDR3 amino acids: CASSLVTSGRPGIQYF. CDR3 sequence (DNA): TGCGCCAGCAGCTTGGTTACTAGCGGGAGGCCAGGGATTCAGTACTTC.

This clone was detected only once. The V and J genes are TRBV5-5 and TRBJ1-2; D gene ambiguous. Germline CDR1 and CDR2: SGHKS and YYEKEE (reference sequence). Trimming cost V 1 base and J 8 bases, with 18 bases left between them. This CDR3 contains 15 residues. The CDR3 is CASSLSLRSGGGYTF. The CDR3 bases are TGTGCCAGCAGCTTGTCCCTGCGGAGCGGAGGCGGCTACACCTTC. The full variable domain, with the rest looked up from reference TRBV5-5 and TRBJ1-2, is DAGVTQSPTHLIKTRGQQVTLRCSPISGHKSVSWYQQVLGQGPQFIFQYYEKEERGRGNFPDRFSARQFPNYSSELNVNALLLGDSALYLCASSLSLRSGGGYTFGSGTRLTVV.

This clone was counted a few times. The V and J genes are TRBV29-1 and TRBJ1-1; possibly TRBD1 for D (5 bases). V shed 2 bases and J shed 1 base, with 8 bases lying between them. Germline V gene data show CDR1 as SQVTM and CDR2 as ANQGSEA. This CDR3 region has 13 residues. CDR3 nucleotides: TGCAGCGTTGAACCGACAGCGAACACTGAAGCTTTCTTT. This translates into CSVEPTANTEAFF. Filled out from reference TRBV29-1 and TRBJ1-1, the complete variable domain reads SAVISQKPSRDICQRGTSLTIQCQVDSQVTMMFWYRQQPGQSLTLIATANQGSEATYESGFVIDKFPISRPNLTFSTLTVSNMSPEDSSIYLCSVEPTANTEAFFGQGTRLTVV.

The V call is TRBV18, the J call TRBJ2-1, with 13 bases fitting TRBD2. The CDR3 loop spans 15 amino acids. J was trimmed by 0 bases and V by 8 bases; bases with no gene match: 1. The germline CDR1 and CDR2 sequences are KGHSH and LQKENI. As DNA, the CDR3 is TGTGCCAGCCGGACTAGCGGGAGCTCCTACAATGAGCAGTTCTTC. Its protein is CASRTSGSSYNEQFF.

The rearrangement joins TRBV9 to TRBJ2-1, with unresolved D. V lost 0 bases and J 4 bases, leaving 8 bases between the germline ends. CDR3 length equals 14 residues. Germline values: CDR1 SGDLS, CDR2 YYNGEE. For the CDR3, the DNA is TGTGCCAGCAGCGTAGATAGTAGGTACAATGAGCAGTTCTTC. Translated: CASSVDSRYNEQFF.

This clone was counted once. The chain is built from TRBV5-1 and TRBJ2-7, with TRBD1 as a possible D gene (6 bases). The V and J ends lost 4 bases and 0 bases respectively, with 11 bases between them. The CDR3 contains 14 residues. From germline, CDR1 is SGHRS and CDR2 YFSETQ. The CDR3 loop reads CASSKGGSSYEQYF. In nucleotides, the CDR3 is TGCGCCAGCAGCAAAGGGGGTTCCTCCTACGAGCAGTACTTC. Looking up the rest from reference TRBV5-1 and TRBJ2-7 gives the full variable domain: KAGVTQTPRYLIKTRGQQVTLSCSPISGHRSVSWYQQTPGQGLQFLFEYFSETQRNKGNFPGRFSGRQFSNSRSEMNVSTLELGDSALYLCASSKGGSSYEQYFGPGTRLTVT.

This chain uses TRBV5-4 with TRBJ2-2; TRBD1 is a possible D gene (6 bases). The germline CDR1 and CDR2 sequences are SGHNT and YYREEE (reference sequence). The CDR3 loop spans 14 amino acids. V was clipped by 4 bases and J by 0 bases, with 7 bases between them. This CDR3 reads CASSRTANTGELFF. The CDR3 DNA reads TGTGCCAGCAGCAGGACAGCGAACACCGGGGAGCTGTTTTTT.